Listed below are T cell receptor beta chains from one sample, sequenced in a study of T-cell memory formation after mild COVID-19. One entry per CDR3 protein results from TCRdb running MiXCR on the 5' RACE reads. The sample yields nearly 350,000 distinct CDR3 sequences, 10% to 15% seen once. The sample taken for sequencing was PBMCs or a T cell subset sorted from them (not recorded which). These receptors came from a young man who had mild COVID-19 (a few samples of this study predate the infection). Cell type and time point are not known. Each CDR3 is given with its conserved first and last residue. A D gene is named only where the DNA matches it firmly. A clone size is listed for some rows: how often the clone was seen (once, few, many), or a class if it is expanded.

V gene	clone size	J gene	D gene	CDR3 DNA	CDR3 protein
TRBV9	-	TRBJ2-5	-	TGTGCCAGCAGCGTAGGAGGAACCCTTAAGGAGACCCAGTACTTC	CASSVGGTLKETQYF
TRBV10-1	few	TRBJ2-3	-	TGCGCCAGCAGTGAGTCGGGTGGAGATACGCAGTATTTT	CASSESGGDTQYF
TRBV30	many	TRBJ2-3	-	TGTGCCTGGAGTATCACGGGGGGCGCAGATACGCAGTATTTT	CAWSITGGADTQYF
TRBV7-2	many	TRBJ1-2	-	TGTGCCAGCAGCTTAGGGGCCCCTGGCTACACCTTC	CASSLGAPGYTF
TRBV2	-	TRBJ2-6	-	TGTGCCAGCAGTGAAAAGGCAGGGGAGAGGGGGGCCAACGTCCTGACTTTC	CASSEKAGERGANVLTF
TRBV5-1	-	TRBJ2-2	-	TGCGCCAGCAGCTTGCGGGGGGCCGGGACCGGGGAGCTGTTTTTT	CASSLRGAGTGELFF
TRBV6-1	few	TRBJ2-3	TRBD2	TGTGCCAGCAGTGCAATGGGACTAGCGGGGAGCACAGATACGCAGTATTTT	CASSAMGLAGSTDTQYF
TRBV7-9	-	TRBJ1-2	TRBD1	TGTGCCAGCAGCTTATGGACAGGGAGGAACAACTATGGCTACACCTTC	CASSLWTGRNNYGYTF
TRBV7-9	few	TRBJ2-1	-	TGTGCCAGCATCTTGGGTAGTGAGCAGTTCTTC	CASILGSEQFF
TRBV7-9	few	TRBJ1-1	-	TGTGCCAGCAGACAGGGTCTCACTGAAGCTTTCTTT	CASRQGLTEAFF
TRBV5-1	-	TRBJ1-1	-	TGCGCCAGCAGCTCCGTGGGCCCCACGATGAACACTGGAGCTTTCTTT	CASSSVGPTMNTGAFF
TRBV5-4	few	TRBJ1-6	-	TGTGCCAGCACCCCGGGACTGAGTAATTCACCCCTCCACTTT	CASTPGLSNSPLHF
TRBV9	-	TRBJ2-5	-	TGTGCCAGCAGCGTAGAGGGGGGACGAGAGACCCAGTACTTC	CASSVEGGRETQYF
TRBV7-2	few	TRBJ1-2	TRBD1	TGTGCCAGCAGATATCCGGGACAGGGGGACTATGGCTACACCTTC	CASRYPGQGDYGYTF
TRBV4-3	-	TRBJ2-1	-	TGCGCCAGCAGCCAAGGGCGAGGTAGCTCCTACAATGAGCAGTTCTTC	CASSQGRGSSYNEQFF
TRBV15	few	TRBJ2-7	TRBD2	TGTGCCACCAGCAGAGATCCCAGCGGGGGTTACGAGCAGTACTTC	CATSRDPSGGYEQYF
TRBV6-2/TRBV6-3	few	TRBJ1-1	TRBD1	TGTGCCAGCAATTGGCCTCACAGGGGGGATCCTGAAGCTTTCTTT	CASNWPHRGDPEAFF
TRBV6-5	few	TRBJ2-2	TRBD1	TGTGCCAGCAGTTACCTACTCCGGGACAGGGGCACCGGGGAGCTGTTTTTT	CASSYLLRDRGTGELFF
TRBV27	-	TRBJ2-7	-	TGTGCCAGCAGCACAGGGAATGCCTACGAGCAGTACTTC	CASSTGNAYEQYF
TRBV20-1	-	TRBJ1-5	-	TGCAGTGCTAGAGATCCAGTTAGCAATCAGCCCCAGCATTTT	CSARDPVSNQPQHF
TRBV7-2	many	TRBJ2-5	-	TGTGCCAGCAGCTTAGAAGGGGGGCGGAAGACCCAGTACTTC	CASSLEGGRKTQYF
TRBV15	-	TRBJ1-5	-	TGTGCCACCAGCAGAGACAGGGCCGGCAATCAGCCCCAGCATTTT	CATSRDRAGNQPQHF
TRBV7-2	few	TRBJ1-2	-	TGTGCCAGCAGCTTAGGGGACGGCACCTATGGCTACACCTTC	CASSLGDGTYGYTF
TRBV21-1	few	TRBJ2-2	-	TGTGCCAGCAGCGCAGGGGCAGGGGGCGGCGTCGGGACCGGGGAGCTGTTTTTT	CASSAGAGGGVGTGELFF
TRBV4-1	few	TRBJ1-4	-	TGCGCCAGCAGCCAAGATGAGTCGTCAGGTAAAGGGGACGCGACTAATGAAAAACTGTTTTTT	CASSQDESSGKGDATNEKLFF
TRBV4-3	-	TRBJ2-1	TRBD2	TGCGCCAGCAGCCGGGTGGGCGGGGGGAGGTATGAGCAGTTCTTC	CASSRVGGGRYEQFF
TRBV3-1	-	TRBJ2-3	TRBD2	TGTGCCAGCGGGCGGGGGGGTTTGGATACGCAGTATTTT	CASGRGGLDTQYF
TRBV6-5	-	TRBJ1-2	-	TGTGCCAGCAGTCCTACAGCAGGGGCGGATGGCTACACCTTC	CASSPTAGADGYTF
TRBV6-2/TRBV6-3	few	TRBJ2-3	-	TGTGCCAGCAGTTACGCGGTTCCAGATACGCAGTATTTT	CASSYAVPDTQYF
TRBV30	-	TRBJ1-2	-	TGTGCCTGGAGTTCACGGGGGGCGCACGGCTACACCTTC	CAWSSRGAHGYTF
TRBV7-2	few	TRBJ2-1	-	TGTGCCAGCAGCTTAGTCATACGCAATGAGCAGTTCTTC	CASSLVIRNEQFF
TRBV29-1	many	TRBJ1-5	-	TGCAGCGTTGGTGGGATTGGGGGTCAGCCCCAGCATTTT	CSVGGIGGQPQHF
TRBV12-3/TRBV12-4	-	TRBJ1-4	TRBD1	TGTGCCAGCAGTTTGGGACAGGAGGATGAAAAACTGTTTTTT	CASSLGQEDEKLFF
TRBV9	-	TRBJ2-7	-	TGTGCCAGCAGCGAACACCCCTCGGGCTCCGGGATTGCCTACGAGCAGTACTTC	CASSEHPSGSGIAYEQYF
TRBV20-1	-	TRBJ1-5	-	TGCAGTGAGGAGGATCAGCCCCAGCATTTT	CSEEDQPQHF
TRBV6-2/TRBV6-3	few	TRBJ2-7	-	TGTGCCAGCGCAACAGGCTACGAGCAGTACTTC	CASATGYEQYF
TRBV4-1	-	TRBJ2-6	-	TGCGCCAGCAGCCAAGATAGGCCAGGCGTTCTACGTGGGGCCAACGTCCTGACTTTC	CASSQDRPGVLRGANVLTF
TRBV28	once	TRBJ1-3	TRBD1	TGTGCCAGCACCCCGGGACAGGGGACTTTCGGAAACACCATATATTTT	CASTPGQGTFGNTIYF
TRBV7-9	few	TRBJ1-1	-	TGTGCCAGCGAAGGGTTGGGGACTGAAGCTTTCTTT	CASEGLGTEAFF
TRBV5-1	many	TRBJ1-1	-	TGCGCCAGCAGCTTGGCCCCGGGGGTAGTTGAAGCTTTCTTT	CASSLAPGVVEAFF
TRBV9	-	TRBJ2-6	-	TGTGCCAGCAGCCCCGAGTTGATGGCCTCTGGGGCCAACGTCCTGACTTTC	CASSPELMASGANVLTF
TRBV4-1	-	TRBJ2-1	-	TGCGCCAGCAGCCAAGTCGGAGCCAGGGGAGGTGAGCAGTTCTTC	CASSQVGARGGEQFF
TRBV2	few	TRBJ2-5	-	TGTGCCAGCAGTGAAGCTCCGGGGGAGACCCAGTACTTC	CASSEAPGETQYF
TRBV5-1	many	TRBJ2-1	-	TGCGCCAGCAGCCTTTCTGCGGGTGATAATAATGAGCAGTTCTTC	CASSLSAGDNNEQFF